This T cell receptor beta chain was identified in a study of primary melanoma T cells and metastatic recurrence. Sequencing used immunoSEQ multiplex PCR; TCRdb keeps in-frame clones, though not all of them. In the table there are roughly 1,400 clones, 70% to 80% of which are singletons. This CDR3 has 16 amino acids. The junction had 11 bases not matched to a gene; V was cut back by 4 bases and J by 5 bases. CDR1 SGHRS and CDR2 YFSETQ come from the germline V gene. The chain employs TRBV5-1 and TRBJ2-1; 8 bases line up with TRBD2. The sample consisted of melanoma tumor tissue. This clonotype originated in a human donor with melanoma. CDR3 sequence (DNA): TGCGCCAGCAGCCCGGGAGGCGGGGGGACCGACAATGAGCAGTTCTTC. This gives the protein CASSPGGGGTDNEQFF.